This T cell receptor beta chain came from a study of radiation and T cells in renal cell carcinoma. This table comes from immunoSEQ multiplex PCR, and its TCRdb copy is limited to in-frame clones, with some not included. The data contain about 86,000 clones, about 82% of them singletons. Time point of the sample: blood 4 weeks post-SBRT, at nephrectomy. Regarding treatment: 15 Gy SBRT to primary tumor, nephrectomy 4 weeks later. The origin of this receptor is a man in his forties or fifties with renal cell carcinoma. The source was blood, collected from a patient whose treatment included radiotherapy and nephrectomy.

In nucleotides, the CDR3 is TGTGCCAGCGGTCAGGGCCCCGATACGCAGTATTTT. As protein: CASGQGPDTQYF. V is TRBV2 and J is TRBJ2-3; TRBD1 might be the D (5 bases). The germline CDR1 and CDR2 sequences are SNHLY and FYNNEI. The CDR3 spans 12 residues. Trimming shortened V by 8 bases and J by 6 bases, and 12 bases separated the two germline ends.